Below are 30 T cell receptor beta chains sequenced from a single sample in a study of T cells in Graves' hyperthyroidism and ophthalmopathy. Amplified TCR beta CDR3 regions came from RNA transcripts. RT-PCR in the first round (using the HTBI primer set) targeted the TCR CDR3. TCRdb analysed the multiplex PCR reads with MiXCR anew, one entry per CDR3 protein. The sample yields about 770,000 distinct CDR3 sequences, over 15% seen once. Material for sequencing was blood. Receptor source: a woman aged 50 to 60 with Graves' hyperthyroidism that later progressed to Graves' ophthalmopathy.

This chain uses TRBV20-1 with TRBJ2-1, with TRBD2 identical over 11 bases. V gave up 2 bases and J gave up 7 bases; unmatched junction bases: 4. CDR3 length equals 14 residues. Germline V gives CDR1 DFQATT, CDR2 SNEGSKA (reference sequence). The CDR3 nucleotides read TGCAGTGCTAGAATAGCGGGGGGGACGAATGAGCAGTTCTTC. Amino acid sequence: CSARIAGGTNEQFF.

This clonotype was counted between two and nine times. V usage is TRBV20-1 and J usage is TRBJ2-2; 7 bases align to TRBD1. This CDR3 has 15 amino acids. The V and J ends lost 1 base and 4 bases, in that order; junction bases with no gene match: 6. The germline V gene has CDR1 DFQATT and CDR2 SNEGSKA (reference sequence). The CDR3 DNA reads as TGCAGTGCTAGAGCGGCACAGGGGATCACCGGGGAGCTGTTTTTT. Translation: CSARAAQGITGELFF.

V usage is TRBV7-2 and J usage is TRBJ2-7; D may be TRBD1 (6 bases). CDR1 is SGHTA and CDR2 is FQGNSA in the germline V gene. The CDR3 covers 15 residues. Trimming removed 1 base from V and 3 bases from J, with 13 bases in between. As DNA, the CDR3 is TGTGCCAGCAGCTTAGAGCTACAGGGTATCTACGAGCAGTACTTC. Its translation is CASSLELQGIYEQYF.

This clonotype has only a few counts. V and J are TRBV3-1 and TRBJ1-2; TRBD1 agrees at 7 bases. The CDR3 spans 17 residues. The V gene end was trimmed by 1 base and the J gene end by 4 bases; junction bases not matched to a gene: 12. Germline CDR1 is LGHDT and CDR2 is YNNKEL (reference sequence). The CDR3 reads CASSQANTGEHGYGYTF. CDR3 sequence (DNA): TGTGCCAGCAGCCAAGCAAATACAGGGGAGCACGGCTATGGCTACACCTTC.

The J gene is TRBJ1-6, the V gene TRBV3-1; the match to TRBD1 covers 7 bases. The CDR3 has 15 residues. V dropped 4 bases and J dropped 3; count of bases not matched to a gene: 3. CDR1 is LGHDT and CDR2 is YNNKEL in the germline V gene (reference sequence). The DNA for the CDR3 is TGTGCCAGCAGCCCCGACAGGGACTATAATTCACCCCTCCACTTT. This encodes CASSPDRDYNSPLHF.

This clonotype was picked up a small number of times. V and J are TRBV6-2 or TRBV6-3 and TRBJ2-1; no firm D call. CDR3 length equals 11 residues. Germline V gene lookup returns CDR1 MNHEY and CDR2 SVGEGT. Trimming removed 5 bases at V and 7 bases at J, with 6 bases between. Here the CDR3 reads CASSRKNEQFF. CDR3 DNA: TGTGCCAGCAGTAGGAAAAATGAGCAGTTCTTC.

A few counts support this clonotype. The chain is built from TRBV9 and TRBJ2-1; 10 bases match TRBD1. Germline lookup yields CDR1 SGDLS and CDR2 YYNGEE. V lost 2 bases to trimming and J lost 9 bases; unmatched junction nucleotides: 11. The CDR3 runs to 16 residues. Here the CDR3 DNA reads TGTGCCAGCAGCGTCCGAAGGGACAGGGGAGAGAGTGAGCAGTTCTTC. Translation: CASSVRRDRGESEQFF.

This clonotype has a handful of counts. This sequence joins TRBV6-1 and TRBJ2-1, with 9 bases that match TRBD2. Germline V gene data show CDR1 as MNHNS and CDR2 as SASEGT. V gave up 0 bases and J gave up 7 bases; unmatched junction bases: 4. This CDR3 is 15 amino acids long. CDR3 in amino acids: CASSEAFLAGNEQFF. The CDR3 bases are TGTGCCAGCAGTGAAGCGTTTCTAGCGGGGAATGAGCAGTTCTTC.

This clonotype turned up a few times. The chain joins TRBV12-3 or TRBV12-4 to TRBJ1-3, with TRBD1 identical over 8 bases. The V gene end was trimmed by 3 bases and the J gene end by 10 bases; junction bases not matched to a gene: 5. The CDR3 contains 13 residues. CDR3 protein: CASSFGWDRTIYF. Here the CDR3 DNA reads TGTGCCAGCAGTTTCGGATGGGACAGGACCATATATTTT.

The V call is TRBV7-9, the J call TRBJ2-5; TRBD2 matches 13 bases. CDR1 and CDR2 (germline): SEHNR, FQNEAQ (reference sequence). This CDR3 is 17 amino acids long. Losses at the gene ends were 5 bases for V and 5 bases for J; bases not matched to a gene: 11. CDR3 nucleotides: TGTGCCAGCAGCAACCGACTAGCGGGGGGCCGCGGGGAGACCCAGTACTTC. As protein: CASSNRLAGGRGETQYF.

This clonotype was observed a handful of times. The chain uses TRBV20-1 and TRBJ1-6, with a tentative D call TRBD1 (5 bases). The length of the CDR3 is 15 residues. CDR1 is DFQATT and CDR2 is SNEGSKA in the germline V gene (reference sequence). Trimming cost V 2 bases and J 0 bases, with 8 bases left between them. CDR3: CSARQGSSYNSPLHF. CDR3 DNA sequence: TGCAGTGCTAGACAGGGCAGCTCCTATAATTCACCCCTCCACTTT.

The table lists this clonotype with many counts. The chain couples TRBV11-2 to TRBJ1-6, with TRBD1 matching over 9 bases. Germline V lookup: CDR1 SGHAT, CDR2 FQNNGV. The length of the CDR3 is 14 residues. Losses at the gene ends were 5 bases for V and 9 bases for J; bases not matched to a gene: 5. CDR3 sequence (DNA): TGTGCCAGCAGCCGGACAGGGGTTAGTTCACCCCTCCACTTT. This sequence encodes CASSRTGVSSPLHF.

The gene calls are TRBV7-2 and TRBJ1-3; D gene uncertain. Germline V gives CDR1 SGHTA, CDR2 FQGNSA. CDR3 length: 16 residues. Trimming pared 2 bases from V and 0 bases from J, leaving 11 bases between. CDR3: CASSLSHVSSGNTIYF. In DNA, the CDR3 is TGTGCCAGCAGCTTATCCCACGTGAGCTCTGGAAACACCATATATTTT.

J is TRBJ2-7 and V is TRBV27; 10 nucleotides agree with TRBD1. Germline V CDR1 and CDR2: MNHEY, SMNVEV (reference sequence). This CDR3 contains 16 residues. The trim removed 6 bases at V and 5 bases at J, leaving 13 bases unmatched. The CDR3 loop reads CASSISGTGESNEQYF. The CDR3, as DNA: TGTGCCAGCAGCATTTCAGGGACAGGGGAAAGCAACGAGCAGTACTTC.

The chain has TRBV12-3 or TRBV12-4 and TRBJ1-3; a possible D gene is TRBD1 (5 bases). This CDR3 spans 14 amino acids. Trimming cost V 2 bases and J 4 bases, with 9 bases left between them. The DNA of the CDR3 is TGTGCCAGCAGTTTACCAGGGTCAGGAAACACCATATATTTT. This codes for CASSLPGSGNTIYF.

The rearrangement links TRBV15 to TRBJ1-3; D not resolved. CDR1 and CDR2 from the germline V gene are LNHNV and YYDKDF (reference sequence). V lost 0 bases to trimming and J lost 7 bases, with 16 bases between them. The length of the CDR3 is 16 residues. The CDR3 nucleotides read TGTGCCACCAGCAGAGATGGTGCTTACCGATCGAACACCATATATTTT. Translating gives CATSRDGAYRSNTIYF.

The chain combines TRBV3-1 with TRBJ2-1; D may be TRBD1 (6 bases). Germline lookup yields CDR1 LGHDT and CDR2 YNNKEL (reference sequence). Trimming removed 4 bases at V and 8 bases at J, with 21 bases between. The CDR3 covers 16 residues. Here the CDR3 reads CASSPRDNPLGDEQFF. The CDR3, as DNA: TGTGCCAGCAGCCCCCGGGACAATCCCCTGGGCGATGAGCAGTTCTTC.

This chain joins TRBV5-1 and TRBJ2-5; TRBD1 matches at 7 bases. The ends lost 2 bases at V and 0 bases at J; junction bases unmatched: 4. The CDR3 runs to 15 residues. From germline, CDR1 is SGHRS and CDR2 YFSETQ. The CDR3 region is CASSLLTGYQETQYF. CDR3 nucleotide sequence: TGCGCCAGCAGCTTATTGACAGGGTACCAAGAGACCCAGTACTTC.

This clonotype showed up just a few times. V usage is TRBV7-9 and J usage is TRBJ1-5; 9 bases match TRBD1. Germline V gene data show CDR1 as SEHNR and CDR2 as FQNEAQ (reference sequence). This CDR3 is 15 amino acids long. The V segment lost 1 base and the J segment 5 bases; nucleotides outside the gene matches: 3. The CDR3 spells CASSLVGDRDQPQHF. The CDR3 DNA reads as TGTGCCAGCAGCTTAGTGGGGGACAGGGATCAGCCCCAGCATTTT.

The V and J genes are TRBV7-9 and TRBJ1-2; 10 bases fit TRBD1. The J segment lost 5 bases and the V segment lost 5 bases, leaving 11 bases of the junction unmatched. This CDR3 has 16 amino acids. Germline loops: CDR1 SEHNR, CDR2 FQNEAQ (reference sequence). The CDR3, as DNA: TGTGCCAGCAGCATACCTAAACCGGGACAGGGGTATGGCTACACCTTC. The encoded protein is CASSIPKPGQGYGYTF. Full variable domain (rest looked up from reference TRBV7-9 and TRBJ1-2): DTGVSQNPRHKITKRGQNVTFRCDPISEHNRLYWYRQTLGQGPEFLTYFQNEAQLEKSRLLSDRFSAERPKGSFSTLEIQRTEQGDSAMYLCASSIPKPGQGYGYTFGSGTRLTVV.

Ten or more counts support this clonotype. The CDR3 DNA follows: TGTGCTAGTGGTTTGTTGGGGGGGGTGGGCCTGAACACAGATACGCAGTATTTT. Translated: CASGLLGGVGLNTDTQYF. The chain recombines TRBV12-5 with TRBJ2-3; 7 nucleotides agree with TRBD2. The CDR3 is 18 amino acids. Looked up from germline, CDR1 is LGHNT and CDR2 is FRNRAP. V gave up 2 bases and J gave up 2 bases; unmatched junction bases: 13.

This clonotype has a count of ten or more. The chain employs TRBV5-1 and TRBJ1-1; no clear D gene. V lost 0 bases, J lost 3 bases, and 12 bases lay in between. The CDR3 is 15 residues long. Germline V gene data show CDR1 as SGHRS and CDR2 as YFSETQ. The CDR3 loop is CASSLAPRPDTEAFF. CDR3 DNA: TGCGCCAGCAGCTTGGCCCCCCGGCCCGACACTGAAGCTTTCTTT.

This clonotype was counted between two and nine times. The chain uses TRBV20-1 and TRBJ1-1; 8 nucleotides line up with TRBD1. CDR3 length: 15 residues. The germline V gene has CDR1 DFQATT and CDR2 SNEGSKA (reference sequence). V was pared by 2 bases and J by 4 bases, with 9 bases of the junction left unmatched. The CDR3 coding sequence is TGCAGTGCTAGACACGACAGGGGAGGGAGCACTGAAGCTTTCTTT. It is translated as CSARHDRGGSTEAFF.

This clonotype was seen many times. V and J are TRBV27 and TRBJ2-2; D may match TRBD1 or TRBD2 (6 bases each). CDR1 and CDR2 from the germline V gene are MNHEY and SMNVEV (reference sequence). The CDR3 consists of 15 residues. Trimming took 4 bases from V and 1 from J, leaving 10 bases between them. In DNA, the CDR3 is TGTGCCAGCAGTTCGAGGGGGGAGAACACCGGGGAGCTGTTTTTT. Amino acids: CASSSRGENTGELFF.

The CDR3 DNA reads TGCAGTTCCCCGGGGGGTGGCAATCAGCCCCAGCATTTT. Its translation is CSSPGGGNQPQHF. V gene TRBV20-1 combines with J gene TRBJ1-5, with D tentatively TRBD1 (5 bases). Germline loops: CDR1 DFQATT, CDR2 SNEGSKA (reference sequence). The germline V and J ends were trimmed by 8 bases and 2 bases, with 13 bases remaining between them. The CDR3 runs to 13 residues.

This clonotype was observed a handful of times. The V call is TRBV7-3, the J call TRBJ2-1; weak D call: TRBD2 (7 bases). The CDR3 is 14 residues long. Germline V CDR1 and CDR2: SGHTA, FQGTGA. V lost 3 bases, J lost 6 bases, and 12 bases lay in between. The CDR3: CASSLSGGCNEQFF. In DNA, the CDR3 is TGTGCCAGCAGCTTGTCGGGGGGCTGCAATGAGCAGTTCTTC.

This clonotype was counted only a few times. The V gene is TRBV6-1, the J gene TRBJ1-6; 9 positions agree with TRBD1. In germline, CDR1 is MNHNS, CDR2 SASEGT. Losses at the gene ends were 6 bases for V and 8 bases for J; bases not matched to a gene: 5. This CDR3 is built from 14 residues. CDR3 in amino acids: CASRETGGDSPLHF. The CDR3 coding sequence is TGTGCCAGCAGAGAGACAGGGGGTGATTCACCCCTCCACTTT.

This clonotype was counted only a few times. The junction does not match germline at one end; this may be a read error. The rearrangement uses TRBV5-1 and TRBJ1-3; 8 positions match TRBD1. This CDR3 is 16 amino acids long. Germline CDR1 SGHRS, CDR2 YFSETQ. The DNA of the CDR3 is TGCGCCAGCAGCCTGGGACAGGACTTCTCTGGAAGCACCATATATTTT. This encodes CASSLGQDFSGSTIYF.

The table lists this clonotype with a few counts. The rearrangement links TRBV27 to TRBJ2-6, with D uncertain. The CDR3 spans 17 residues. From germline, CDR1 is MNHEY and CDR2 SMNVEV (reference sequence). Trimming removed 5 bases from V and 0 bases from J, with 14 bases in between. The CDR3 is CASSLDRRTSGANVLTF. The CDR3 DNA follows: TGTGCCAGCAGTCTGGACCGAAGGACCTCTGGGGCCAACGTCCTGACTTTC.

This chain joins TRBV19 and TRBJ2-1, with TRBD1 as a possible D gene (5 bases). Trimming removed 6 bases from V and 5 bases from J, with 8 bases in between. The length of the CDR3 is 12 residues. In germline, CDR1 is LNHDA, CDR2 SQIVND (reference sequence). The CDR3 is CASRETDNEQFF. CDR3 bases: TGTGCCAGTAGGGAGACAGACAATGAGCAGTTCTTC. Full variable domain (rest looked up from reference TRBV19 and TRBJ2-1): DGGITQSPKYLFRKEGQNVTLSCEQNLNHDAMYWYRQDPGQGLRLIYYSQIVNDFQKGDIAEGYSVSREKKESFPLTVTSAQKNPTAFYLCASRETDNEQFFGPGTRLTVL.